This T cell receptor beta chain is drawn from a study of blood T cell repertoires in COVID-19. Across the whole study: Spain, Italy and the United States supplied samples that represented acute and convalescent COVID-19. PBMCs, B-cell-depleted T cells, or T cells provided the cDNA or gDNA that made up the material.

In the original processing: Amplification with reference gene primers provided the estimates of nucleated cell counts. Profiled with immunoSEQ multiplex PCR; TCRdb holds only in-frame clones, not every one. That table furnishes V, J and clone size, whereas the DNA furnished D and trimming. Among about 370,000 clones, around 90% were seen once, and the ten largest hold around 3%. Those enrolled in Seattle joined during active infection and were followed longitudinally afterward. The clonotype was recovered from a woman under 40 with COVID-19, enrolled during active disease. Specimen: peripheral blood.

The CDR3 protein is CASSQRGYRDRTNAEAFF. The CDR3 nucleotides are TGCGCCAGCAGCCAACGGGGTTACCGGGACAGAACTAACGCTGAAGCTTTCTTT. The V call is TRBV4-3, the J call TRBJ1-1; 7 bases map to TRBD1. The CDR3 has 18 residues. CDR1 is LGHNA and CDR2 is YSLEER in the germline V gene. J was trimmed by 6 bases and V by 2 bases; bases with no gene match: 18.